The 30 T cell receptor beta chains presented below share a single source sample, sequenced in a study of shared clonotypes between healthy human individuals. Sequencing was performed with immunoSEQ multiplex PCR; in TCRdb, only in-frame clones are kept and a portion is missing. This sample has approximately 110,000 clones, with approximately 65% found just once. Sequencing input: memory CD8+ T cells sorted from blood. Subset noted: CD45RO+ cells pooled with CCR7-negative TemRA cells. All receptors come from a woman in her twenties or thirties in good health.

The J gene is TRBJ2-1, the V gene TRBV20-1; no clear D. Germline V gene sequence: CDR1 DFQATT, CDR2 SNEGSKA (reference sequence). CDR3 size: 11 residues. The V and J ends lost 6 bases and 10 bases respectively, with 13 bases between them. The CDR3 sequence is CSARYLTEQFF. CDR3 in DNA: TGCAGTGCGCGCTACCTGACGGAGCAGTTCTTC.

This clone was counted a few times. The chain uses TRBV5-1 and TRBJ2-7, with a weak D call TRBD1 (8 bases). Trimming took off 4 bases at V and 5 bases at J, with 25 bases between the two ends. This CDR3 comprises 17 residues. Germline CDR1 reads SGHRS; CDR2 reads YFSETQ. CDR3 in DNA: TGCGCCAGCAGCGAAGCAGGGGGCCGGACTAGGGACGACGAGCAGTACTTC. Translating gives CASSEAGGRTRDDEQYF.

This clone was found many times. This CDR3 reads CASSLAGGGIIADTQYF. Written as DNA, the CDR3 is TGTGCCAGCAGCTTGGCAGGGGGCGGGATTATTGCGGATACGCAGTATTTT. The chain links TRBV11-2 to TRBJ2-3; 8 bases match TRBD1. The CDR3 length is 17 residues. Germline V gene lookup returns CDR1 SGHAT and CDR2 FQNNGV. The V gene end was trimmed by 3 bases and the J gene end by 6 bases; junction bases not matched to a gene: 14.

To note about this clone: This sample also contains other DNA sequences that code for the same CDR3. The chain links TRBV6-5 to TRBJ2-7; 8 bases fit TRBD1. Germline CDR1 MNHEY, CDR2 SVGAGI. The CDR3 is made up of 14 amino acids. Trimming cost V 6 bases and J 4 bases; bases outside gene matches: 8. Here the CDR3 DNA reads TGTGCCAGCAGAGCCGGGACAGGAGGTTACGAGCAGTACTTC. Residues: CASRAGTGGYEQYF.

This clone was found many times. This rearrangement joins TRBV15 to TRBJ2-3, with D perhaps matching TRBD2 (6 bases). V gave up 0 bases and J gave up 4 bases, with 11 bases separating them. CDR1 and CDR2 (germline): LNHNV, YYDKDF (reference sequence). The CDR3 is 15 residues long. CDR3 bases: TGTGCCACCAGCAGAGACGTGGGAGGAGCAGATACGCAGTATTTT. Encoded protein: CATSRDVGGADTQYF. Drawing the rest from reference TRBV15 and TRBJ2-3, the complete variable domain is DAMVIQNPRYQVTQFGKPVTLSCSQTLNHNVMYWYQQKSSQAPKLLFHYYDKDFNNEADTPDNFQSRRPNTSFCFLDIRSPGLGDTAMYLCATSRDVGGADTQYFGPGTRLTVL.

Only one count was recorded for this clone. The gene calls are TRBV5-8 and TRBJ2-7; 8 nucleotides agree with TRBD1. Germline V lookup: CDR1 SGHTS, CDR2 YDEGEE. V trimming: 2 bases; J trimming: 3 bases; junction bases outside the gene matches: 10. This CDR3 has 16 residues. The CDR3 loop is CASSFPPRQGNYEQYF. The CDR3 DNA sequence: TGTGCCAGCAGCTTCCCACCGCGACAGGGGAACTACGAGCAGTACTTC.

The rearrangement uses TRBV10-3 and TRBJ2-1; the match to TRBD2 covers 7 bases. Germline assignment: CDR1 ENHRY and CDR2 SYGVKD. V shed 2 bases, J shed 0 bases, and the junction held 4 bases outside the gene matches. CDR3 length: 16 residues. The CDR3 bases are TGTGCCATCAGTGAGCCCGGCGGGAGCTCCTACAATGAGCAGTTCTTC. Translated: CAISEPGGSSYNEQFF.

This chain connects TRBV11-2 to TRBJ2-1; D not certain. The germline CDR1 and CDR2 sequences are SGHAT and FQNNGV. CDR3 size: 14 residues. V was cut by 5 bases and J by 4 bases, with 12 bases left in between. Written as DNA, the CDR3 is TGTGCCAGCAGCGAAGGCCCTGGTTACAATGAGCAGTTCTTC. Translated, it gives CASSEGPGYNEQFF.

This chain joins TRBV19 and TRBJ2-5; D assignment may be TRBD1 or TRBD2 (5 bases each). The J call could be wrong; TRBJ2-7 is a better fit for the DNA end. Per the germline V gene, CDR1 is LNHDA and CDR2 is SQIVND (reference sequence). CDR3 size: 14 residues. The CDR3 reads CASSIRDRSYEQYF. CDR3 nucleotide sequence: TGTGCCAGTAGTATTAGGGACCGATCCTACGAGCAGTACTTC.

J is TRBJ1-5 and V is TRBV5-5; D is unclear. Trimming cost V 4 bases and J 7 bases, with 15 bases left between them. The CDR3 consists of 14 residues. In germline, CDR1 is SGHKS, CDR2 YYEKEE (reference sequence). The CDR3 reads CASSIERGDQPQHF. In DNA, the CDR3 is TGTGCCAGCAGCATAGAACGGGGAGACCAGCCCCAGCATTTT.

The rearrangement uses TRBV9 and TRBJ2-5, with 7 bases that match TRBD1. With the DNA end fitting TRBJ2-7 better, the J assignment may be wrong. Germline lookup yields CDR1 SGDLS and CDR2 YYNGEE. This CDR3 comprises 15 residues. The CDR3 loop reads CASSTTRDSPYEQYF. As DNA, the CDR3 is TGTGCCAGCAGCACAACCCGGGACAGCCCCTACGAGCAGTACTTC.

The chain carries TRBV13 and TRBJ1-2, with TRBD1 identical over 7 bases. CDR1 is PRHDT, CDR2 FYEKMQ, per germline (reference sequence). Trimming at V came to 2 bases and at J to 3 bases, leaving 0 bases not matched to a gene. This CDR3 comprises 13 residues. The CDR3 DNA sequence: TGTGCCAGCAGCTTACAGGGGGACTATGGCTACACCTTC. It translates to CASSLQGDYGYTF.

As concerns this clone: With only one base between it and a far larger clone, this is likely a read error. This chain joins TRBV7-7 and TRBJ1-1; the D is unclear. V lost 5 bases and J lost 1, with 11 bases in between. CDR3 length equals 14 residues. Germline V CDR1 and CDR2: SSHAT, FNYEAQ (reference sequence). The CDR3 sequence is CASSASTGNTEAFF. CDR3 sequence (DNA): TGTGCCAGCAGCGCGTCGACGGGGAACACTGAAGCTTTCTTT.

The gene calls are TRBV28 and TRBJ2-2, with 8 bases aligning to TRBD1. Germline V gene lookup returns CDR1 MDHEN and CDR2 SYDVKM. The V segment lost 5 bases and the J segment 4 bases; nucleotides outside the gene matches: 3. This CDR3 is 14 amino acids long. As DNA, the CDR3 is TGTGCCAGCAGTCTACAGGGGGGCACCGGGGAGCTGTTTTTT. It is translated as CASSLQGGTGELFF.

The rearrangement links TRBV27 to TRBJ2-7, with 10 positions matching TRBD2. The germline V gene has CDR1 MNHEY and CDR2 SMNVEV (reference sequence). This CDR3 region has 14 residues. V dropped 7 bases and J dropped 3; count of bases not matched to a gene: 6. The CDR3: CASIPSGRHYEQYF. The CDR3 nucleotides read TGTGCCAGCATCCCTAGCGGGAGACACTACGAGCAGTACTTC.

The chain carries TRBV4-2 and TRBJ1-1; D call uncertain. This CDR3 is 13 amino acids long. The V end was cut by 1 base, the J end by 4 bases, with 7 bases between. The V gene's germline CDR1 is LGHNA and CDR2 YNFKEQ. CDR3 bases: TGTGCCAGCAGCCAAGGGGTGGCCACTGAAGCTTTCTTT. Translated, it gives CASSQGVATEAFF.

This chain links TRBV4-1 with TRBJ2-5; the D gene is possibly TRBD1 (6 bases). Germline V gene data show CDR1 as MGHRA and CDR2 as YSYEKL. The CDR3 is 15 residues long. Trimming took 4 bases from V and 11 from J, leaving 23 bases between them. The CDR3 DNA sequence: TGCGCCAGCAGCCCTCTCAGGGGAACTACGAGGGAGCAGTACTTC. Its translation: CASSPLRGTTREQYF.

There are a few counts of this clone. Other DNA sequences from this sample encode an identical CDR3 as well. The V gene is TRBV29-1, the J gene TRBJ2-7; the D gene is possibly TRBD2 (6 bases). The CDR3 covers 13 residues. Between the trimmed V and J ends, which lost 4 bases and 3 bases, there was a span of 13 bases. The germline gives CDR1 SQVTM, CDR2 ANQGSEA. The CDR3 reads CSVGSGEHYEQYF. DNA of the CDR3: TGCAGCGTTGGTTCGGGGGAACACTACGAGCAGTACTTC.

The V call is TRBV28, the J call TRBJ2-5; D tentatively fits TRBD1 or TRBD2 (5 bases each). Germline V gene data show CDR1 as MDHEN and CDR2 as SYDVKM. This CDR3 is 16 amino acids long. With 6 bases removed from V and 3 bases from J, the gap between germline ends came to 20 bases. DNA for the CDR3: TGTGCCAGCAGCCCAACACCGGGGCTAGCAAAAGAGACCCAGTACTTC. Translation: CASSPTPGLAKETQYF.

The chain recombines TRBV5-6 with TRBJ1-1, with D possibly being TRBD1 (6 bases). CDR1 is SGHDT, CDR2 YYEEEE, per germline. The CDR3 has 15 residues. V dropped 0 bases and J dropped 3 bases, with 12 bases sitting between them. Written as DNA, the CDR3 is TGTGCCAGCAGCTTGGTTTGGGGGGCGTACACTGAAGCTTTCTTT. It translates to CASSLVWGAYTEAFF.

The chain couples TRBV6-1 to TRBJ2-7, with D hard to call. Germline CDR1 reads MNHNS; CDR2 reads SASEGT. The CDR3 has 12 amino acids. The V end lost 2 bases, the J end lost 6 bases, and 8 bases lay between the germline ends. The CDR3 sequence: CASSEISTEQYF. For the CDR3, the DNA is TGTGCCAGCAGTGAAATTTCTACCGAGCAGTACTTC.

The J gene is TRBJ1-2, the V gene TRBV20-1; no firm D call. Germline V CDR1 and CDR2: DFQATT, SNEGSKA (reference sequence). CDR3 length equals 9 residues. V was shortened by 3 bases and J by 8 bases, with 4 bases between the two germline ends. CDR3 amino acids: CSASWGYTF. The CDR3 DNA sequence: TGCAGTGCTAGTTGGGGCTACACCTTC.

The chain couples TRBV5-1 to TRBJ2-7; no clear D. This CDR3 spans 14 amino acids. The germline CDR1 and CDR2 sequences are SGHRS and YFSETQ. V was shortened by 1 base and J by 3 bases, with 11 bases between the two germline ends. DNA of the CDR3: TGCGCCAGCAGCTTGCGGGCCGGTATCTACGAGCAGTACTTC. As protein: CASSLRAGIYEQYF.

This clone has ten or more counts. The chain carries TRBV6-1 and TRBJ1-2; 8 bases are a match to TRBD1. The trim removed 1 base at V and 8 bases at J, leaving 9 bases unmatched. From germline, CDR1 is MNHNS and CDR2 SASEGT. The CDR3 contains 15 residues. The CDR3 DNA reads TGTGCCAGCAGTGAAGAAGGACAGGGCACGGGGGGCTACACCTTC. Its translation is CASSEEGQGTGGYTF.

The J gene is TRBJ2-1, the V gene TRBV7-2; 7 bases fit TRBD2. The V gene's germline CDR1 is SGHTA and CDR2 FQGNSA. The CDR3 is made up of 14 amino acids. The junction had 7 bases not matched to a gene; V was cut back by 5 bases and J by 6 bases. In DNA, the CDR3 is TGTGCCAGCAGCGCACCTGCTAGCGGCAATGAGCAGTTCTTC. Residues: CASSAPASGNEQFF.

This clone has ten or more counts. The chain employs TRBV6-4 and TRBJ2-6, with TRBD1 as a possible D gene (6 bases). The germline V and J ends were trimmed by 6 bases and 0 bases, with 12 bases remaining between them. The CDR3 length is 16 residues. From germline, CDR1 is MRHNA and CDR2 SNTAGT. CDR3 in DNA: TGTGCCAGCAGCCTACAGGGCCCCTCTGGGGCCAACGTCCTGACTTTC. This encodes CASSLQGPSGANVLTF.

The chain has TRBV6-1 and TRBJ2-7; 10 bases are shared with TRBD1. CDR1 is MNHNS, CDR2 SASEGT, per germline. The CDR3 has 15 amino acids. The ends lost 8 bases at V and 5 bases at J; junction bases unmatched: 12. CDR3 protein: CASLPMWDRGHEQYF. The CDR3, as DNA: TGTGCCAGCCTTCCAATGTGGGACAGGGGTCACGAGCAGTACTTC.

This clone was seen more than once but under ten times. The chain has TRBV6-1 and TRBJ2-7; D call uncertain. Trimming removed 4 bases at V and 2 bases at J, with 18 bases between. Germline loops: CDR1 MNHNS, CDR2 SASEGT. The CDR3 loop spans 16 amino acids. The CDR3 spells CASSVMVGSGAYEQYF. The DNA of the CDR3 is TGTGCCAGCAGTGTGATGGTGGGATCGGGCGCCTACGAGCAGTACTTC.

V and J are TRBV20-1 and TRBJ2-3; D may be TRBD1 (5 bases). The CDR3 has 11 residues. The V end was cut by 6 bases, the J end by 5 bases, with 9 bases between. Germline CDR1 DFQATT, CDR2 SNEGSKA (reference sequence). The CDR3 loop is CSATDRDTQYF. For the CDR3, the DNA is TGCAGTGCCACCGACAGAGATACGCAGTATTTT.

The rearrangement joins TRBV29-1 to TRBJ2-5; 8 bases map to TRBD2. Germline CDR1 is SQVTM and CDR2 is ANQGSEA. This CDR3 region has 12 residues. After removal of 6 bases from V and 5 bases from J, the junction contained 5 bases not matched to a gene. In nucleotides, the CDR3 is TGCAGCGTCACAGCGGGGGTGGAGACCCAGTACTTC. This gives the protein CSVTAGVETQYF.